These T cell receptor beta chains were read from a single sample in a study of cytomegalovirus exposure and HLA in healthy donors. The method was immunoSEQ multiplex PCR; TCRdb's version includes in-frame clones alone and lacks a portion of them. The sample contains 130,000 to 150,000 clones, roughly 79% of which appear only once. Source material: PBMCs. The receptors derive from a woman in her thirties or forties in good health and CMV-seropositive. Each CDR3 is given without its conserved first and last residue. The D gene is left open where the match is weak.

11,TRBD2,TRBJ2-7,TRBV2,ASSDGGDYEQY
12,TRBD2,TRBJ2-1,TRBV5-6,ASSLPASGGEQF
18,TRBD2,TRBJ2-1,TRBV5-5,ASSLAGASGGLGIYNEQF
14,TRBD1,TRBJ2-1,TRBV11-2,ASRGPRDRAYNEQF
12,NA,TRBJ1-1,TRBV7-2,ASSPAPIGTEAF
10,NA,TRBJ1-2,TRBV2,ASNRGSIGYT
15,TRBD2,TRBJ2-5,TRBV2,ASSAGLAGGLRETQY
16,TRBD1,TRBJ1-5,TRBV25-1,ASPLRDRDPYSNQPQH
13,NA,TRBJ1-1,TRBV18,ASSRLGGGNTEAF
12,TRBD1,TRBJ2-7,TRBV7-9,ASSSATGNYEQY
11,TRBD1,TRBJ1-1,TRBV7-6,ASSLTGGTEAF
14,NA,TRBJ2-7,TRBV28,ASSLISGDLTYEQY
14,TRBD2,TRBJ2-1,TRBV2,ASSEASGGPYNEQF
11,TRBD1,TRBJ1-6,TRBV6-1,ASSRQGNSPLH
8,TRBD1,TRBJ1-2,TRBV29-1,SARQGGYT
15,TRBD1,TRBJ2-4,TRBV27,ASSLSRGQGAKNIQY
12,NA,TRBJ2-5,TRBV18,ASSPNRGGETQY
14,NA,TRBJ2-1,TRBV9,ASSVSVGASYNEQF
13,TRBD1,TRBJ2-7,TRBV6-1,ASTKQGSYSYEQY
13,TRBD2,TRBJ2-1,TRBV7-3,ASSSEGGGTLEQF
13,TRBD2,TRBJ2-3,TRBV5-4,ASTSSGGIPDTQY
11,TRBD1,TRBJ1-1,TRBV15,ATSRGQGAEAF
11,NA,TRBJ1-2,TRBV27,ASSPAGAQDYT
14,TRBD2,TRBJ2-7,TRBV5-1,ASSLAGTSGGYEQY
9,NA,TRBJ2-2,TRBV25-1,ASTLAGELF
12,NA,TRBJ2-5,TRBV18,ASSPPAAAETQY
13,TRBD1,TRBJ1-4,TRBV11-1,ASSPRQGSIEKLF
11,NA,TRBJ2-1,TRBV7-3,ASSLDYYNEQF
13,NA,TRBJ2-7,TRBV27,ASSPYREGTYEQY
11,NA,TRBJ2-4,TRBV10-1,ASSLSGENIQY
17,TRBD1,TRBJ1-6,TRBV11-2,ASSLVPGQSNSYNSPLH
12,NA,TRBJ1-2,TRBV5-6,ASSLDRGSDGYT
12,TRBD2,TRBJ2-5,TRBV5-1,ASSPGLARETQY
13,NA,TRBJ2-7,TRBV29-1,SVTRGGGRLGEQY
15,TRBD2,TRBJ2-3,TRBV14,ASSQGLGAGGGDTQY
13,NA,TRBJ2-1,TRBV10-3,AISELARPYNEQF
14,NA,TRBJ1-1,TRBV29-1,SDTRRGALYSTEAF
16,NA,TRBJ2-2,TRBV5-1,ASSYPTERVRNTGELF
12,NA,TRBJ2-2,TRBV18,ASSPRTDTGELF
10,NA,TRBJ1-1,TRBV12-5,ASGFVSTEAF
11,NA,TRBJ1-1,TRBV27,ASSNSPATEAF
12,NA,NA,TRBV10-3,ATMGAGPSYEQY
14,NA,TRBJ1-5,TRBV6-1,ASSDRRFYSNQPQH
9,NA,TRBJ2-1,TRBV2,ASSGGAEQF
10,NA,TRBJ1-5,TRBV28,ASSSVSQPQH
14,TRBD1,TRBJ2-7,TRBV4-1,ASSQGRDRYSYEQY
12,TRBD1,TRBJ2-5,TRBV9,ASSTQGARETQY
14,TRBD1,TRBJ2-2,TRBV28,ASSPHGQGSTGELF
13,NA,TRBJ1-6,TRBV18,ASSPDGLSDSPLH
12,NA,TRBJ2-1,TRBV2,ASRPTAYGGEQF
9,NA,TRBJ2-7,TRBV10-2,ASRQGYEQY
15,TRBD1,TRBJ1-1,TRBV5-6,ASSSTGTGGESTEAF
15,TRBD2,TRBJ2-1,TRBV12-5,ASGLVLRGGSWGEQF
14,NA,TRBJ1-5,TRBV21-1,ASSPGAGGGNQPQH
13,TRBD1,TRBJ2-7,TRBV19,ASSRRQGSTYEQY
11,NA,TRBJ2-1,TRBV5-1,ASSLSPTAPEF
11,NA,TRBJ2-7,TRBV28,ASTSHGSYEQY
15,TRBD1,TRBJ2-7,TRBV9,ASTDRGQVRRPYEQY